This T cell receptor beta chain was sequenced during a study of control samples from healthy donors and cancer patients. TCRdb keeps only in-frame clones here, not all; method: immunoSEQ multiplex PCR. This repertoire includes some 180,000 clones. Germline CDR1 reads ENHRY; CDR2 reads SYGVKD. V lost 8 bases to trimming and J lost 5 bases, with 15 bases between them. The CDR3 has 13 amino acids. The chain links TRBV10-3 to TRBJ2-5, with a weak D call TRBD2 (5 bases). The receptor's source is a young woman in good health. Sequences were obtained from blood. The CDR3 loop is CAIRGSGMETQYF. CDR3 in DNA: TGTGCCATCCGAGGGAGTGGAATGGAGACCCAGTACTTC.